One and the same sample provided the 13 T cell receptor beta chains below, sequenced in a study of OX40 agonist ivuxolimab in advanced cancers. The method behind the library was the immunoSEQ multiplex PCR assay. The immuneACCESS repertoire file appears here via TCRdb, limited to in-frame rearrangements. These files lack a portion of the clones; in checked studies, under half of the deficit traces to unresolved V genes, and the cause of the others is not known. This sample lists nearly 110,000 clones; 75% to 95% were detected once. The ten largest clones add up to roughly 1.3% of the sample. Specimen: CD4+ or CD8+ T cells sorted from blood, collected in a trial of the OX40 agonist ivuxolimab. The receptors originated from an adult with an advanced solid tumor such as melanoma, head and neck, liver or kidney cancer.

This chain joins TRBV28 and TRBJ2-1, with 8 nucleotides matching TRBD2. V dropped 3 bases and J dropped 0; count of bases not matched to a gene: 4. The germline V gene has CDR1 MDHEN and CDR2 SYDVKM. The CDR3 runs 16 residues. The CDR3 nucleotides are TGTGCCAGCAGTTTGCCCGGGACTAGCTCCTACAATGAGCAGTTCTTC. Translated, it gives CASSLPGTSSYNEQFF.

CDR3 sequence: CASHSSSGSSEQFF. DNA of the CDR3: TGTGCCAGCCACTCATCTAGCGGGAGCAGTGAGCAGTTCTTC. V is TRBV25-1 and J is TRBJ2-1; 10 bases match TRBD2. CDR1 and CDR2 from the germline V gene are MGHDK and SYGVNS. This CDR3 comprises 14 residues. V shed 8 bases and J 9 bases; nucleotides not matched to a gene: 10.

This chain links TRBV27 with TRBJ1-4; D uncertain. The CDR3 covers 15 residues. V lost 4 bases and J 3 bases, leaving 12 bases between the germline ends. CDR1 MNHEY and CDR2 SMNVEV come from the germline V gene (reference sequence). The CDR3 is CASSSFHSSNEKLFF. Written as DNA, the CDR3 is TGTGCCAGCAGTTCTTTCCACAGCTCTAATGAAAAACTGTTTTTT.

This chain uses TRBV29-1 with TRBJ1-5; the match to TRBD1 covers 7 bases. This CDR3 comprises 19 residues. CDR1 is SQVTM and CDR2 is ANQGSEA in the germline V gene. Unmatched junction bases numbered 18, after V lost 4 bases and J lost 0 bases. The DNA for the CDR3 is TGCAGCGTTGCGGGGGGGGACAGCTACGAGGGGCTTAGCAATCAGCCCCAGCATTTT. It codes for CSVAGGDSYEGLSNQPQHF.

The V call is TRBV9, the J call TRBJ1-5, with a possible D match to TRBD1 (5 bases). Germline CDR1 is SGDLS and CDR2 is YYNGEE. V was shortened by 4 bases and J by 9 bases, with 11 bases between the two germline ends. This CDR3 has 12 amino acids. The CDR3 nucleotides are TGTGCCAGCAGCAGGGGTTCGCGGCCCCAGCATTTT. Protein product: CASSRGSRPQHF.

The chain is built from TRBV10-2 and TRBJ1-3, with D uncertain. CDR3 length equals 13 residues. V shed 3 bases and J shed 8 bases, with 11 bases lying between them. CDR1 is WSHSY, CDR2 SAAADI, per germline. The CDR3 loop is CASSDSYRDTIYF. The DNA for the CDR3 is TGCGCCAGCAGTGACAGTTACCGGGACACCATATATTTT.

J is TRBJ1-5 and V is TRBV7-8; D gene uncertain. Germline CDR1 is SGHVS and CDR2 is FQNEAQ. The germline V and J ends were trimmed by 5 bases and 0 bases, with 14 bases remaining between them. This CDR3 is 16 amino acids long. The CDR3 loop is CASSPGYRLSNQPQHF. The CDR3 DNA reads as TGTGCCAGCAGCCCGGGATATCGACTTAGCAATCAGCCCCAGCATTTT.

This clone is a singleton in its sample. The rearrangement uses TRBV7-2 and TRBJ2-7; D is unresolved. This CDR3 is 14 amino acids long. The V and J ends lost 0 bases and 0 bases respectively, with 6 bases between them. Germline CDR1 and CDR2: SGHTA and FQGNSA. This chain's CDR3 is CASSLAGFSYEQYF. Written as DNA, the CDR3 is TGTGCCAGCAGCTTAGCGGGATTCTCCTACGAGCAGTACTTC.

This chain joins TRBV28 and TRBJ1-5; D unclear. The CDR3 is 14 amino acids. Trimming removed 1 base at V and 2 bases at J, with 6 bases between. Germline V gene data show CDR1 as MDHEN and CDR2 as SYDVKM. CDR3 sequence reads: CASSLSRGNQPQHF. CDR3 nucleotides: TGTGCCAGCAGTTTATCGCGGGGCAATCAGCCCCAGCATTTT.

This CDR3 reads CASSVHPPRQGVGETQYF. CDR3 DNA sequence: TGTGCCAGCAGCGTCCACCCCCCCCGGCAGGGCGTGGGAGAGACCCAGTACTTC. The chain uses TRBV9 and TRBJ2-5, with D tentatively TRBD1 (5 bases). Trimming removed 2 bases at V and 4 bases at J, with 24 bases between. This CDR3 comprises 18 residues. Germline CDR1 and CDR2: SGDLS and YYNGEE.

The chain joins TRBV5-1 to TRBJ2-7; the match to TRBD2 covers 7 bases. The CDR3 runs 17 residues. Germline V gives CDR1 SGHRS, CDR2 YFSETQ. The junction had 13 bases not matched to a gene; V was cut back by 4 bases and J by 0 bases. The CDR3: CASSPRGDSASSYEQYF. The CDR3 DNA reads TGCGCCAGCAGCCCCCGGGGGGATAGCGCGAGCTCCTACGAGCAGTACTTC.

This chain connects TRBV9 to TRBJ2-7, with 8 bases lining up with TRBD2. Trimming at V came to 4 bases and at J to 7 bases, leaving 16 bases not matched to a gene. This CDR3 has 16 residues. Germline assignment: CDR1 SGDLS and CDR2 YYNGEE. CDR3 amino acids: CASSPRVSGGPREQYF. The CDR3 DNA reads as TGTGCCAGCAGCCCCCGAGTGTCGGGAGGGCCGCGGGAGCAGTACTTC.

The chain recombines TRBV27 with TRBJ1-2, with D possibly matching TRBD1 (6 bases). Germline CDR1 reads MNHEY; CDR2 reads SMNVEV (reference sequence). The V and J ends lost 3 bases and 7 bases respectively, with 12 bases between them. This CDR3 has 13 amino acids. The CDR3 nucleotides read TGTGCCAGCAGTTTTTCAGGGGCGGCTGGCTACACCTTC. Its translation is CASSFSGAAGYTF.